The text below deals with one TCR beta chain. This sample was included in a study of brain T cells in children with intractable seizures. Sample time point: blood from clinic visit 5 months post-surgery; TSC patient then seizure free. Before surgery, patients took at least one anti-epileptic drug. Generated by immunoSEQ multiplex PCR, the TCRdb table keeps only in-frame clones and is missing some. The sample lists hundreds of thousands of clones; over 90% were seen once. Germline CDR1 and CDR2: LNHDA and SQIVND (reference sequence). Deletions cut 0 bases from V and 7 bases from J, with 3 bases between. CDR3 size: 12 residues.

The J gene is TRBJ2-2, the V gene TRBV19; D is unresolved. This specimen consisted of peripheral blood, obtained roughly 5 months after surgery. The sequence was collected from a boy younger than two with tuberous sclerosis and intractable seizures. CDR3 in DNA: TGTGCCAGTAGTATAGAAAGCGGGGAGCTGTTTTTT. This sequence encodes CASSIESGELFF.